This entry features one T cell receptor beta chain sequence. This sample stems from a study of PD-1 blockade in classical Hodgkin lymphoma. The germline V and J ends were trimmed by 0 bases and 4 bases, with 15 bases remaining between them. Germline loops: CDR1 MNHNS, CDR2 SASEGT. The CDR3 has 16 amino acids. TCRdb keeps only in-frame clones here, not all; method: immunoSEQ multiplex PCR. The table includes more than 10,000 clones, 92% detected once. Patients all relapsed after autologous stem cell transplantation, and there was variation in brentuximab vedotin exposure. The specimen comprised peripheral blood mononuclear cells (PBMCs), sampled at baseline. The chain joins TRBV6-1 to TRBJ1-1; TRBD1 might be the D (6 bases). The source of this sequence is a human donor with classical Hodgkin lymphoma. Here the CDR3 DNA reads TGTGCCAGCAGTGAAGCGGCAGGGGCGTTTAGCACTGAAGCTTTCTTT. Its translation: CASSEAAGAFSTEAFF.